The clone carrying this T cell receptor beta chain was seen many times. Its antigen is as yet unknown. The data originate from a study of T cells after yellow fever vaccination. Whole-study context: Fractions with few cells were prepared using SMART-Seq v4 Ultra Low Input. Whole-study findings and limits: Contaminating bulk clonotypes could be abundant in FACS-sorted repertoires. Researchers noted that a small share of clonotypes showed up in both CD4 and CD8 compartments.

In TCRdb, the 5' RACE reads were re-called with MiXCR into one record per CDR3 protein. The repertoire holds some 110,000 distinct CDR3 sequences, with around 8.6% as singletons. Germline V lookup: CDR1 LGHNA, CDR2 YSLEER. With 0 bases clipped from V and 4 bases from J, the junction kept 6 bases outside the gene matches. The CDR3 loop spans 17 amino acids. The sequencing here drew on CD8+ T cells sorted from PBMCs, taken 45 days after the yellow fever booster vaccination. The receptor was isolated from a man aged 25-40 years who received the YFV17D yellow fever vaccine. The chain combines TRBV4-3 with TRBJ2-5; 12 bases fit TRBD1. CDR3 nucleotides: TGCGCCAGCAGCCAAGACTCCGGGACAGGGGGCCCAGAGACCCAGTACTTC. Translating gives CASSQDSGTGGPETQYF.